This is a list of T cell receptor beta chains from one sample in a study of beta chain features in type 1 diabetes. Sequencing was performed with immunoSEQ multiplex PCR; in TCRdb, only in-frame clones are kept and a portion is missing. Counted here are about 150,000 clones, roughly 8.1% occurring once; the ten biggest clones make up 0.65%. Material for sequencing was central memory CD4+ T cells from blood. The receptor set was obtained from a man between 18 and 29 years old in good health. Each CDR3 is given with its conserved first and last residue. A D gene is named only where the DNA matches it firmly. Some rows mark clone size as missing; the rest say once, few, many or name a class of expanded clone.

v_call: TRBV14; clone_size: many; j_call: TRBJ2-7; d_call: -; cdr3_nt: TGTGCCAGCAGCCAAGTTGTCGGGGGTGAGCAGTACTTC; cdr3_aa: CASSQVVGGEQYF
v_call: TRBV4-2; clone_size: many; j_call: TRBJ1-1; d_call: TRBD1; cdr3_nt: TGTGCCAGCAGAGAGACAGGGGAAACTGAAGCTTTCTTT; cdr3_aa: CASRETGETEAFF
v_call: TRBV19; clone_size: -; j_call: TRBJ1-1; d_call: -; cdr3_nt: TGTGCCAGTAGTATAGGGCGACAGAGCACTGAAGCTTTCTTT; cdr3_aa: CASSIGRQSTEAFF
v_call: TRBV4-3; clone_size: many; j_call: TRBJ2-7; d_call: TRBD2; cdr3_nt: TGCGCCAGCAGCCAAGATCTGTCTAGCGGGAACTACGAGCAGTACTTC; cdr3_aa: CASSQDLSSGNYEQYF
v_call: TRBV5-1; clone_size: few; j_call: TRBJ2-7; d_call: TRBD2; cdr3_nt: TGCGCCAGCAGCCCGGGGTGGACTAGCACGGGCAACTACGAGCAGTACTTC; cdr3_aa: CASSPGWTSTGNYEQYF
v_call: TRBV6-1; clone_size: -; j_call: TRBJ2-7; d_call: -; cdr3_nt: TGTGCCAGCACTCGACAGTCCTCCTACGAGCAGTACTTC; cdr3_aa: CASTRQSSYEQYF
v_call: TRBV7-9; clone_size: -; j_call: TRBJ2-7; d_call: -; cdr3_nt: TGTGCCAGCAGCCGTGAAGGGGGGGCAGGAGGGTACGAGCAGTACTTC; cdr3_aa: CASSREGGAGGYEQYF
v_call: TRBV6-4; clone_size: -; j_call: TRBJ2-1; d_call: TRBD2; cdr3_nt: TGTGCCAGCAGTCGCGGGGGGAACTCCTACAATGAGCAGTTCTTC; cdr3_aa: CASSRGGNSYNEQFF
v_call: TRBV10-3; clone_size: few; j_call: TRBJ2-7; d_call: -; cdr3_nt: TGTGCCATCAGTGCACACAGCGGGGAGCAGTACTTC; cdr3_aa: CAISAHSGEQYF
v_call: TRBV6-6; clone_size: -; j_call: TRBJ2-7; d_call: TRBD1; cdr3_nt: TGTGCCAGCAGTCCGTTCCCGGGACAGGGCGAGCAGTACTTC; cdr3_aa: CASSPFPGQGEQYF
v_call: TRBV18; clone_size: -; j_call: TRBJ1-1; d_call: -; cdr3_nt: TGTGCCAGCTCACCCTTCAGGGAGAACACTGAAGCTTTCTTT; cdr3_aa: CASSPFRENTEAFF
v_call: TRBV30; clone_size: -; j_call: TRBJ1-1; d_call: -; cdr3_nt: TGTGCCTGGGGGAGTCTTGCGGGGGTCCCTGAAGCTTTCTTT; cdr3_aa: CAWGSLAGVPEAFF
v_call: TRBV5-4; clone_size: many; j_call: TRBJ2-1; d_call: -; cdr3_nt: TGTGCCAGCAGCTTAACAGGGTCCGATGAGCAGTTCTTC; cdr3_aa: CASSLTGSDEQFF
v_call: TRBV6-1; clone_size: -; j_call: TRBJ2-5; d_call: -; cdr3_nt: TGTGCCAGCAGGGACCGTCGGGGAGAGACCCAGTACTTC; cdr3_aa: CASRDRRGETQYF
v_call: TRBV7-8; clone_size: few; j_call: TRBJ2-1; d_call: -; cdr3_nt: TGTGCCAGCAGTCAAAATAGAGGTGACTACAATGAGCAGTTCTTC; cdr3_aa: CASSQNRGDYNEQFF
v_call: TRBV14; clone_size: -; j_call: TRBJ2-3; d_call: TRBD1; cdr3_nt: TGTGCCAGCAGCCCCCCGGGACAGGGGCGAGGATGGAGCACAGATACGCAGTATTTT; cdr3_aa: CASSPPGQGRGWSTDTQYF
v_call: TRBV6-5; clone_size: few; j_call: TRBJ1-4; d_call: TRBD1; cdr3_nt: TGTGCCAGCAGGGACAGGGTTTGGGAAAAACTGTTTTTT; cdr3_aa: CASRDRVWEKLFF
v_call: TRBV5-1; clone_size: -; j_call: TRBJ2-4; d_call: -; cdr3_nt: TGCGCCAGCAGCTTGGGGGACAATAAAAACATTCAGTACTTC; cdr3_aa: CASSLGDNKNIQYF
v_call: TRBV7-2; clone_size: few; j_call: TRBJ2-3; d_call: TRBD2; cdr3_nt: TGTGCCAGCAGCTTAGTGGCTAGCGGGAGTAGCACAGATACGCAGTATTTT; cdr3_aa: CASSLVASGSSTDTQYF
v_call: TRBV7-2; clone_size: -; j_call: TRBJ2-3; d_call: TRBD2; cdr3_nt: TGTGCCAGCAGCCCTCGACTAGCGGGAGGTGGGGCAGATACGCAGTATTTT; cdr3_aa: CASSPRLAGGGADTQYF